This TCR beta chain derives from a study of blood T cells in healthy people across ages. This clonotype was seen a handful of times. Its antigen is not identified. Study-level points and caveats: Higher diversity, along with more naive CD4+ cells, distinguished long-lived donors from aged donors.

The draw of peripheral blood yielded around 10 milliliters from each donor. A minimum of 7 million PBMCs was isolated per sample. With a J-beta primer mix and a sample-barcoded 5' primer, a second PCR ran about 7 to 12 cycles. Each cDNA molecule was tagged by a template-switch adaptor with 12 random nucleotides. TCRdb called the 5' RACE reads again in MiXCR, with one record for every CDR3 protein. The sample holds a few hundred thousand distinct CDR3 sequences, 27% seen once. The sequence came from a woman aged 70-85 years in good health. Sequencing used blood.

In nucleotides, the CDR3 is TGCAGCGGCCTAGCGGGAGGGCCGGTTGAGCAGTACTTC. Translation gives CSGLAGGPVEQYF. The chain links TRBV29-1 to TRBJ2-7; 12 bases agree with TRBD2. The CDR3 is 13 residues long. The junction had 8 bases not matched to a gene; V was cut back by 7 bases and J by 7 bases. Looked up from germline, CDR1 is SQVTM and CDR2 is ANQGSEA.